Reported below is one T cell receptor (beta chain). The antigen is not known. Researchers took RNA transcripts and amplified the TCR beta CDR3 regions from them. First-round RT-PCR with HTBI primers amplified the TCR CDR3 region. Each CDR3 protein is one row after TCRdb ran MiXCR on the multiplex PCR reads. The sample lists about 290,000 distinct CDR3 sequences, 12% to 15% occurring once. These data are taken from a study of T cells in Graves' hyperthyroidism and ophthalmopathy. Study-level findings and limits: With a median lead of around 6.7 months before onset, the model predicted ophthalmopathy.

Hyperthyroidism patients were newly diagnosed, had disease duration under 2 months, and were aged 18 to 65 years. Diagnostic assessment was based on clinical symptoms, serum thyroxine and TRAb, thyroid ultrasound and orbital computed tomography. Cells are PBMCs isolated from 10 ml of fresh blood. CDR3 length equals 12 residues. The V segment lost 5 bases and the J segment 13 bases; nucleotides outside the gene matches: 13. Per germline, CDR1 DFQATT and CDR2 SNEGSKA (reference sequence). Sequenced material: blood. The source is a woman between 50 and 59 years old with Graves' hyperthyroidism that later progressed to Graves' ophthalmopathy. This chain connects TRBV20-1 to TRBJ2-5; 7 bases match TRBD1. The CDR3 protein is CSAPNRPGQRYF. As DNA, the CDR3 is TGCAGTGCTCCGAACCGACCGGGACAGAGGTACTTC.